This is a list of T cell receptor beta chains from one sample in a study of blood T cells in healthy people across ages. TCRdb used MiXCR to reprocess the 5' RACE reads, holding one entry per CDR3 protein. The repertoire holds some 760,000 distinct CDR3 sequences, 20% to 25% seen once, with 9.4% in the top ten. The same data also went into a second study, on T cells of mothers and their children.

Sequenced sample: blood. The receptors derive from a boy aged 10-17 years in good health. The CDR3 runs from the conserved cysteine through the conserved F or W. Fields, in order: D gene, V gene, CDR3 length, clone size, J gene, CDR3 protein, CDR3 DNA. The D gene is left open where the match is weak. Some rows mark clone size as missing; the rest say once, few, many or name a class of expanded clone.

d_gene: NA
v_gene: TRBV5-1
len: 12
abundance: NA
j_gene: TRBJ1-1
CDR3aa: CASSLRRDEAFF
CDR3nt: TGCGCCAGCAGCTTGCGACGGGATGAAGCTTTCTTT

d_gene: TRBD1
v_gene: TRBV4-1
len: 14
abundance: NA
j_gene: TRBJ2-7
CDR3aa: CASSHWDREGEQYF
CDR3nt: TGCGCCAGCAGCCACTGGGACAGGGAAGGCGAGCAGTACTTC

d_gene: NA
v_gene: TRBV7-9
len: 16
abundance: NA
j_gene: TRBJ2-5
CDR3aa: CASSPPSGRTQETQYF
CDR3nt: TGTGCCAGCAGCCCACCCTCCGGGAGAACCCAAGAGACCCAGTACTTC

d_gene: NA
v_gene: TRBV20-1
len: 16
abundance: few
j_gene: TRBJ2-1
CDR3aa: CSLIDLGTSFYNEQFF
CDR3nt: TGCAGTCTAATAGATCTCGGGACTTCCTTCTACAATGAGCAGTTCTTC

d_gene: TRBD1
v_gene: TRBV29-1
len: 13
abundance: NA
j_gene: TRBJ2-5
CDR3aa: CSVMTGQSETQYF
CDR3nt: TGCAGCGTTATGACAGGGCAAAGCGAGACCCAGTACTTC

d_gene: NA
v_gene: TRBV7-2
len: 14
abundance: few
j_gene: TRBJ2-7
CDR3aa: CASSLIPGTSEQYF
CDR3nt: TGTGCCAGCAGCTTGATCCCAGGAACCTCCGAGCAGTACTTC

d_gene: NA
v_gene: TRBV3-1
len: 19
abundance: NA
j_gene: TRBJ1-6
CDR3aa: CASSQDLIPRSSYNSPLHF
CDR3nt: TGTGCCAGCAGCCAAGACCTAATTCCAAGGAGCTCCTATAATTCACCCCTCCACTTT

d_gene: TRBD2
v_gene: TRBV7-7
len: 16
abundance: few
j_gene: TRBJ2-5
CDR3aa: CASTTLAGAFQETQYF
CDR3nt: TGTGCTAGCACTACTCTAGCGGGGGCCTTCCAAGAGACCCAGTACTTC

d_gene: NA
v_gene: TRBV7-9
len: 13
abundance: NA
j_gene: TRBJ1-2
CDR3aa: CASSPDRWYGYTF
CDR3nt: TGTGCCAGCAGTCCTGACAGGTGGTATGGCTACACCTTC

d_gene: TRBD1
v_gene: TRBV7-9
len: 17
abundance: NA
j_gene: TRBJ2-1
CDR3aa: CASSLFRWDRGVNEQFF
CDR3nt: TGTGCCAGCAGCTTATTTAGATGGGACAGGGGGGTCAATGAGCAGTTCTTC

d_gene: TRBD2
v_gene: TRBV12-3/TRBV12-4
len: 13
abundance: NA
j_gene: TRBJ2-4
CDR3aa: CASSLSGRDIQYF
CDR3nt: TGTGCCAGCAGTCTTAGCGGGAGGGACATTCAGTACTTC

d_gene: NA
v_gene: TRBV29-1
len: 14
abundance: few
j_gene: TRBJ2-7
CDR3aa: CSVEIQDSSYEQYF
CDR3nt: TGCAGCGTTGAAATCCAGGATTCATCCTACGAGCAGTACTTC

d_gene: NA
v_gene: TRBV7-9
len: 16
abundance: once
j_gene: TRBJ2-1
CDR3aa: CASSLYGRSAYNEQFF
CDR3nt: TGTGCCAGCAGCTTATACGGGAGATCAGCCTACAATGAGCAGTTCTTC

d_gene: NA
v_gene: TRBV4-1
len: 18
abundance: many
j_gene: TRBJ1-5
CDR3aa: CASSQENAIPGSNQPQHF
CDR3nt: TGCGCCAGCAGCCAAGAGAACGCGATCCCGGGTAGCAATCAGCCCCAGCATTTT

d_gene: NA
v_gene: TRBV20-1
len: 14
abundance: few
j_gene: TRBJ2-2
CDR3aa: CSAGGSGGAGELFF
CDR3nt: TGCAGTGCTGGAGGGTCCGGCGGGGCCGGGGAGCTGTTTTTT

d_gene: TRBD1
v_gene: TRBV5-6
len: 16
abundance: NA
j_gene: TRBJ1-1
CDR3aa: CASSGMDRGQYAEAFF
CDR3nt: TGTGCCAGCAGTGGCATGGACAGGGGGCAATACGCTGAAGCTTTCTTT

d_gene: TRBD2
v_gene: TRBV4-1
len: 17
abundance: NA
j_gene: TRBJ2-1
CDR3aa: CASSQYGLAGGHNEQFF
CDR3nt: TGCGCCAGCAGCCAGTATGGACTAGCGGGGGGTCATAATGAGCAGTTCTTC

d_gene: NA
v_gene: TRBV2
len: 15
abundance: NA
j_gene: TRBJ2-3
CDR3aa: CASSDEARSLDTQYF
CDR3nt: TGTGCCAGCAGTGACGAGGCTAGGTCTTTAGATACGCAGTATTTT

d_gene: TRBD2
v_gene: TRBV29-1
len: 13
abundance: many
j_gene: TRBJ2-1
CDR3aa: CSVRLALVVEQFF
CDR3nt: TGCAGCGTTCGACTAGCCCTAGTCGTGGAGCAGTTCTTC

d_gene: NA
v_gene: TRBV18
len: 16
abundance: NA
j_gene: TRBJ2-3
CDR3aa: CASSPPGGRSPDTQYF
CDR3nt: TGTGCCAGCTCACCACCGGGCGGCAGGAGCCCAGATACGCAGTATTTT

d_gene: TRBD2
v_gene: TRBV6-1
len: 17
abundance: NA
j_gene: TRBJ2-5
CDR3aa: CASSESRAGEGWETQYF
CDR3nt: TGTGCCAGCAGTGAATCGAGGGCGGGAGAGGGATGGGAGACCCAGTACTTC

d_gene: TRBD1
v_gene: TRBV12-3/TRBV12-4
len: 14
abundance: many
j_gene: TRBJ1-2
CDR3aa: CASSRGQGDYGYTF
CDR3nt: TGTGCCAGCAGCCGGGGACAGGGAGACTATGGCTACACCTTC

d_gene: NA
v_gene: TRBV4-1
len: 15
abundance: NA
j_gene: TRBJ2-1
CDR3aa: CASSQVDREVNEQFF
CDR3nt: TGCGCCAGCAGCCAAGTCGACAGGGAGGTCAATGAGCAGTTCTTC

d_gene: NA
v_gene: TRBV29-1
len: 15
abundance: many
j_gene: TRBJ1-2
CDR3aa: CSVEDSEQQYYGYTF
CDR3nt: TGCAGCGTTGAAGATTCAGAGCAGCAATACTATGGCTACACCTTC

d_gene: NA
v_gene: TRBV6-6
len: 15
abundance: NA
j_gene: TRBJ1-2
CDR3aa: CASSYGKTANYGYTF
CDR3nt: TGTGCCAGCAGTTACGGGAAAACAGCTAACTATGGCTACACCTTC

d_gene: TRBD1
v_gene: TRBV7-2
len: 13
abundance: few
j_gene: TRBJ1-1
CDR3aa: CASSSRGRTEAFF
CDR3nt: TGTGCCAGCAGCAGCAGGGGGAGGACTGAAGCTTTCTTT

d_gene: NA
v_gene: TRBV7-2
len: 15
abundance: NA
j_gene: TRBJ2-2
CDR3aa: CASSASGKNTGELFF
CDR3nt: TGTGCCAGCAGCGCTTCCGGGAAGAACACCGGGGAGCTGTTTTTT

d_gene: TRBD2
v_gene: TRBV28
len: 14
abundance: few
j_gene: TRBJ2-7
CDR3aa: CASNPGLAIYEQYF
CDR3nt: TGTGCCAGCAACCCAGGACTAGCGATCTACGAGCAGTACTTC

d_gene: NA
v_gene: TRBV4-2
len: 16
abundance: NA
j_gene: TRBJ2-5
CDR3aa: CASTLNGVGNEETQYF
CDR3nt: TGTGCCAGCACCCTAAACGGAGTAGGGAATGAAGAGACCCAGTACTTC

d_gene: TRBD1
v_gene: TRBV10-3
len: 13
abundance: few
j_gene: TRBJ2-7
CDR3aa: CAISVDRGDEQYF
CDR3nt: TGTGCCATCAGTGTGGACAGGGGCGACGAGCAGTACTTC

d_gene: NA
v_gene: TRBV6-2/TRBV6-3
len: 14
abundance: NA
j_gene: TRBJ2-7
CDR3aa: CASSEWSALDEQYF
CDR3nt: TGTGCCAGCAGTGAGTGGTCGGCTCTAGACGAGCAGTACTTC

d_gene: NA
v_gene: TRBV24-1
len: 12
abundance: NA
j_gene: TRBJ1-1
CDR3aa: CATSDGQFEAFF
CDR3nt: TGTGCCACCAGTGATGGACAGTTTGAAGCTTTCTTT

d_gene: TRBD1
v_gene: TRBV7-9
len: 16
abundance: NA
j_gene: TRBJ1-1
CDR3aa: CASSSTGGSYDTEAFF
CDR3nt: TGTGCCAGCAGCTCAACAGGGGGAAGTTACGACACTGAAGCTTTCTTT

d_gene: NA
v_gene: TRBV29-1
len: 12
abundance: NA
j_gene: TRBJ2-3
CDR3aa: CSVEKGPHPQYF
CDR3nt: TGCAGCGTTGAAAAAGGGCCCCACCCGCAGTATTTT

d_gene: NA
v_gene: TRBV4-3
len: 13
abundance: few
j_gene: TRBJ2-5
CDR3aa: CASSGRAGETQYF
CDR3nt: TGCGCCAGCAGCGGACGGGCCGGGGAGACCCAGTACTTC

d_gene: NA
v_gene: TRBV27
len: 14
abundance: few
j_gene: TRBJ2-5
CDR3aa: CASSWDGGQETQYF
CDR3nt: TGTGCCAGCAGTTGGGATGGGGGGCAAGAGACCCAGTACTTC

d_gene: TRBD2
v_gene: TRBV7-9
len: 14
abundance: few
j_gene: TRBJ2-3
CDR3aa: CASSFGRAIDTQYF
CDR3nt: TGTGCCAGCAGCTTCGGGAGGGCCATAGATACGCAGTATTTT

d_gene: TRBD2
v_gene: TRBV12-3/TRBV12-4
len: 14
abundance: NA
j_gene: TRBJ2-1
CDR3aa: CATRDELAGVEQFF
CDR3nt: TGTGCCACCAGAGACGAACTAGCGGGGGTTGAGCAGTTCTTC

d_gene: NA
v_gene: TRBV12-5
len: 14
abundance: NA
j_gene: TRBJ2-4
CDR3aa: CASGFPGPKNIQYF
CDR3nt: TGTGCTAGTGGTTTCCCCGGGCCTAAAAACATTCAGTACTTC

d_gene: NA
v_gene: TRBV28
len: 15
abundance: NA
j_gene: TRBJ2-4
CDR3aa: CASSLSGFLKNIQYF
CDR3nt: TGTGCCAGCAGTTTATCCGGGTTTCTAAAAAACATTCAGTACTTC

d_gene: NA
v_gene: TRBV7-2
len: 14
abundance: NA
j_gene: TRBJ2-7
CDR3aa: CASNSGSISYEQYF
CDR3nt: TGTGCCAGCAATTCCGGTAGCATCTCCTACGAGCAGTACTTC

d_gene: TRBD2
v_gene: TRBV9
len: 16
abundance: NA
j_gene: TRBJ2-5
CDR3aa: CASSPGLAGGWETQYF
CDR3nt: TGTGCCAGCAGCCCCGGACTAGCGGGGGGATGGGAGACCCAGTACTTC

d_gene: NA
v_gene: TRBV6-6
len: 13
abundance: NA
j_gene: TRBJ2-7
CDR3aa: CASSRGYTYEQYF
CDR3nt: TGTGCCAGCAGTAGGGGGTACACCTACGAGCAGTACTTC

d_gene: NA
v_gene: TRBV20-1
len: 14
abundance: NA
j_gene: TRBJ1-1
CDR3aa: CSARDGGLNTEAFF
CDR3nt: TGCAGTGCTAGAGACGGGGGGTTGAACACTGAAGCTTTCTTT

d_gene: NA
v_gene: TRBV28
len: 12
abundance: many
j_gene: TRBJ2-5
CDR3aa: CASSTYQETQYF
CDR3nt: TGCGCCAGCAGCACGTACCAAGAGACCCAGTACTTC

d_gene: NA
v_gene: TRBV6-6
len: 14
abundance: NA
j_gene: TRBJ2-7
CDR3aa: CASSLTGSPVEQYF
CDR3nt: TGTGCCAGCAGTCTTACAGGTTCGCCTGTCGAGCAGTACTTC

d_gene: TRBD1
v_gene: TRBV10-3
len: 13
abundance: few
j_gene: TRBJ2-5
CDR3aa: CATRDRAKETQYF
CDR3nt: TGTGCCACCCGGGACAGGGCGAAAGAGACCCAGTACTTC

d_gene: NA
v_gene: TRBV29-1
len: 13
abundance: NA
j_gene: TRBJ2-1
CDR3aa: CSVEEWVYNEQFF
CDR3nt: TGCAGCGTTGAAGAATGGGTCTACAATGAGCAGTTCTTC

d_gene: TRBD1
v_gene: TRBV4-1
len: 15
abundance: NA
j_gene: TRBJ2-7
CDR3aa: CASKPGQYFSYEQYF
CDR3nt: TGCGCCAGCAAACCGGGACAGTACTTCTCCTACGAGCAGTACTTC

d_gene: NA
v_gene: TRBV12-5
len: 15
abundance: NA
j_gene: TRBJ2-1
CDR3aa: CASGRIRVGYNEQFF
CDR3nt: TGTGCTAGTGGTCGGATCAGGGTTGGGTACAATGAGCAGTTCTTC

d_gene: NA
v_gene: TRBV12-3/TRBV12-4
len: 15
abundance: NA
j_gene: TRBJ2-2
CDR3aa: CASSLQGGATGELFF
CDR3nt: TGTGCCAGCAGTTTGCAGGGGGGGGCGACCGGGGAGCTGTTTTTT

d_gene: TRBD2
v_gene: TRBV6-5
len: 18
abundance: NA
j_gene: TRBJ2-5
CDR3aa: CASSYLGLAGGPQETQYF
CDR3nt: TGTGCCAGCAGTTACCTGGGACTAGCGGGGGGCCCTCAAGAGACCCAGTACTTC

d_gene: NA
v_gene: TRBV2
len: 11
abundance: NA
j_gene: TRBJ2-5
CDR3aa: CASSEPETQYF
CDR3nt: TGTGCCAGCAGTGAGCCTGAGACCCAGTACTTC

d_gene: NA
v_gene: TRBV4-3
len: 15
abundance: NA
j_gene: TRBJ2-5
CDR3aa: CASSQGPVMGETQYF
CDR3nt: TGCGCCAGCAGCCAGGGGCCGGTGATGGGGGAGACCCAGTACTTC

d_gene: NA
v_gene: TRBV14
len: 12
abundance: NA
j_gene: TRBJ2-4
CDR3aa: CANSQSNRIQYF
CDR3nt: TGTGCCAACAGCCAATCCAACCGAATTCAGTACTTC

d_gene: NA
v_gene: TRBV21-1
len: 17
abundance: few
j_gene: TRBJ2-7
CDR3aa: CASSKGKGSGLSYEQYF
CDR3nt: TGTGCCAGCAGCAAAGGTAAAGGTTCAGGGTTGTCCTACGAGCAGTACTTC

d_gene: NA
v_gene: TRBV11-2
len: 13
abundance: few
j_gene: TRBJ2-7
CDR3aa: CASSSDPAYEQYF
CDR3nt: TGTGCCAGCAGCTCCGACCCTGCCTACGAGCAGTACTTC